These 23 T cell receptor beta chains came from one sample sequenced in a study of graft-versus-host responses after intestinal transplantation. The method was immunoSEQ multiplex PCR; TCRdb's version includes in-frame clones alone and lacks a portion of them. Of 130,000 to 150,000 clones in the sample, 80% to 95% were seen once. These receptors' targets are unknown. This specimen was unstimulated CD4+ T cells sorted from spleen or lymph node cells, taken before intestinal transplant. The receptors were sampled from a human donor who received an intestinal transplant.

The V and J genes are TRBV15 and TRBJ1-5, with D hard to call. This CDR3 is built from 18 residues. Looked up from germline, CDR1 is LNHNV and CDR2 is YYDKDF (reference sequence). V gave up 0 bases and J gave up 2 bases, with 17 bases separating them. The CDR3 DNA sequence: TGTGCCACCAGCAGAGATATCTCCAGATCAGAGGGCAATCAGCCCCAGCATTTT. Translating gives CATSRDISRSEGNQPQHF.

J is TRBJ2-7 and V is TRBV10-3, with 10 nucleotides matching TRBD1. V shed 8 bases, J shed 5 bases, and the junction held 3 bases outside the gene matches. CDR1 is ENHRY and CDR2 is SYGVKD in the germline V gene. The CDR3 length is 12 residues. CDR3 DNA: TGTGCCATCCGGGACAGGGGCAACGAGCAGTACTTC. Translated, it gives CAIRDRGNEQYF.

This chain joins TRBV7-8 and TRBJ1-1; no clear D gene. V dropped 0 bases and J dropped 1 base, with 12 bases sitting between them. The CDR3 loop spans 16 amino acids. CDR1 and CDR2 from the germline V gene are SGHVS and FQNEAQ. The chain's CDR3 is CASSLAIAGGNTEAFF. CDR3 in DNA: TGTGCCAGCAGCTTAGCGATTGCGGGAGGGAACACTGAAGCTTTCTTT.

The V call is TRBV28, the J call TRBJ2-6; a weak D match, TRBD2 (6 bases). The ends were cut back, 3 bases at V and 0 bases at J, with 6 bases in the middle. This CDR3 is built from 15 residues. Germline CDR1 MDHEN, CDR2 SYDVKM. The CDR3 loop is CASSLGGSGANVLTF. In DNA form, the CDR3 reads TGTGCCAGCAGTTTGGGGGGCTCTGGGGCCAACGTCCTGACTTTC.

The chain carries TRBV7-2 and TRBJ2-1; 8 nucleotides line up with TRBD1. CDR1 SGHTA and CDR2 FQGNSA come from the germline V gene. V was clipped by 5 bases and J by 6 bases; unmatched bases: 3. CDR3 size: 13 residues. The CDR3: CASSLDRANEQFF. CDR3 DNA: TGTGCCAGCAGCCTGGACAGGGCCAATGAGCAGTTCTTC.

V usage is TRBV4-1 and J usage is TRBJ2-7; no clear D gene. Trimming removed 3 bases from V and 3 bases from J, with 12 bases in between. CDR3 size: 14 residues. Germline V lookup: CDR1 MGHRA, CDR2 YSYEKL. CDR3: CASSQPAPVYEQYF. CDR3 DNA sequence: TGCGCCAGCAGCCAGCCCGCCCCCGTCTACGAGCAGTACTTC.

The chain joins TRBV6-5 to TRBJ2-5, with D perhaps matching TRBD1 (5 bases). The CDR3 spans 15 residues. V was clipped by 5 bases and J by 3 bases, with 16 bases between them. Germline CDR1 MNHEY, CDR2 SVGAGI. Here the CDR3 DNA reads TGTGCCAGCAGTCCAACTGACAGTCGAAAAGAGACCCAGTACTTC. Protein product: CASSPTDSRKETQYF.

The rearrangement uses TRBV6-6 and TRBJ2-1, with D tentatively TRBD1 (5 bases). The length of the CDR3 is 14 residues. The germline V and J ends were trimmed by 6 bases and 6 bases, with 15 bases remaining between them. The germline gives CDR1 MNHNY, CDR2 SVGAGI (reference sequence). CDR3 in DNA: TGTGCCAGCAGGCCTGGACAAACAAGCAATGAGCAGTTCTTC. Translating it yields CASRPGQTSNEQFF.

The chain uses TRBV5-1 and TRBJ2-7; D perhaps matches TRBD2 (7 bases). The CDR3 has 17 amino acids. In germline, CDR1 is SGHRS, CDR2 YFSETQ. V was cut by 4 bases and J by 0 bases, with 20 bases left in between. The chain's CDR3 is CASSQGGGSASSYEQYF. In nucleotides, the CDR3 is TGCGCCAGCAGCCAAGGGGGAGGGTCGGCCTCCTCCTACGAGCAGTACTTC.

The chain combines TRBV7-2 with TRBJ2-3; D might be TRBD2 (5 bases). The V and J ends lost 5 bases and 4 bases respectively, with 16 bases between them. The CDR3 has 15 residues. Germline lookup yields CDR1 SGHTA and CDR2 FQGNSA. This CDR3 reads CASSRAAEAPDTQYF. CDR3 nucleotide sequence: TGTGCCAGCAGCCGCGCGGCGGAGGCCCCAGATACGCAGTATTTT.

The J gene is TRBJ2-1, the V gene TRBV28; 9 bases agree with TRBD2. This CDR3 has 17 residues. Germline V gives CDR1 MDHEN, CDR2 SYDVKM. V dropped 2 bases and J dropped 5; count of bases not matched to a gene: 10. This CDR3 is CASSLPLGAGGHNEQFF. DNA for the CDR3: TGTGCCAGCAGTTTACCCCTTGGAGCGGGAGGCCACAATGAGCAGTTCTTC.

This chain uses TRBV27 with TRBJ2-7; 10 positions match TRBD1. V lost 3 bases to trimming and J lost 5 bases; unmatched junction nucleotides: 10. Germline values: CDR1 MNHEY, CDR2 SMNVEV (reference sequence). The CDR3 is made up of 16 amino acids. CDR3 in DNA: TGTGCCAGCAGTTTCCTGCCGGGACAGGGGTTCCACGAGCAGTACTTC. Translation gives CASSFLPGQGFHEQYF.

This clone showed up just a few times. The V call is TRBV19, the J call TRBJ2-7; D could derive from TRBD1 or TRBD2 (5 bases each). Germline V gives CDR1 LNHDA, CDR2 SQIVND (reference sequence). The CDR3 sequence is 14 residues long. The germline V and J ends were trimmed by 1 base and 7 bases, with 14 bases remaining between them. CDR3 amino acids: CASSIAVGTGEQYF. The CDR3 region has the DNA TGTGCCAGTAGTATAGCAGTGGGGACCGGAGAGCAGTACTTC.

The V gene is TRBV11-2, the J gene TRBJ2-7, with 14 bases lining up with TRBD2. Germline V gene sequence: CDR1 SGHAT, CDR2 FQNNGV. V was clipped by 1 base and J by 7 bases; unmatched bases: 3. The CDR3 loop spans 15 amino acids. Here the CDR3 reads CASSLGLAGGNEQYF. CDR3 coding DNA: TGTGCCAGCAGCTTAGGACTAGCGGGAGGGAATGAGCAGTACTTC.

This sequence joins TRBV28 and TRBJ2-5; 10 bases are shared with TRBD1. The CDR3 is 14 amino acids. V shed 3 bases and J 9 bases; nucleotides not matched to a gene: 7. The V gene's germline CDR1 is MDHEN and CDR2 SYDVKM. CDR3 in amino acids: CASSLWEDRGSQYF. CDR3 coding DNA: TGTGCCAGCAGTTTGTGGGAGGACAGGGGGTCCCAGTACTTC.

The chain employs TRBV9 and TRBJ1-1; TRBD1 agrees at 7 bases. The CDR3 is made up of 14 amino acids. Per the germline V gene, CDR1 is SGDLS and CDR2 is YYNGEE. V lost 4 bases and J lost 2; bases outside the gene matches: 5. The DNA of the CDR3 is TGTGCCAGCAGCCTCGACAGGGTAAACACTGAAGCTTTCTTT. Residues: CASSLDRVNTEAFF.

The genes are TRBV7-2 and TRBJ2-7, with no clear D. Germline-derived CDR1 and CDR2 are SGHTA and FQGNSA. The CDR3 totals 13 residues. The V end was cut by 1 base, the J end by 1 base, with 5 bases between. The CDR3 sequence is CASSLGDSYEQYF. The CDR3 bases are TGTGCCAGCAGCTTAGGTGATTCCTACGAGCAGTACTTC.

V usage is TRBV28 and J usage is TRBJ1-5; D possibly corresponds to TRBD1 (5 bases). In germline, CDR1 is MDHEN, CDR2 SYDVKM. Trimming left V 6 bases short and J 0 bases short, with 15 bases between. The CDR3 is 16 amino acids. The CDR3 DNA follows: TGTGCCAGCAGGGCCGGGGGAGGAAGTAGCAATCAGCCCCAGCATTTT. Protein: CASRAGGGSSNQPQHF.

The genes are TRBV5-1 and TRBJ2-1, with 8 nucleotides matching TRBD1. Looked up from germline, CDR1 is SGHRS and CDR2 is YFSETQ. Trimming cost V 2 bases and J 7 bases; bases outside gene matches: 8. This CDR3 comprises 15 residues. CDR3 region: CASSFRRGPGNEQFF. The CDR3 region has the DNA TGCGCCAGCAGCTTCCGCAGGGGGCCGGGAAATGAGCAGTTCTTC.

On this clone itself: Different DNA sequences within this sample yield the same CDR3. V and J are TRBV20-1 and TRBJ2-7; D might be TRBD2 (6 bases). Germline V gene sequence: CDR1 DFQATT, CDR2 SNEGSKA (reference sequence). This CDR3 is 11 amino acids long. Trimming removed 6 bases from V and 5 bases from J, with 11 bases in between. CDR3 sequence reads: CSASTSDEQYF. DNA for the CDR3: TGCAGTGCGTCGACTAGTGACGAGCAGTACTTC.

The rearrangement links TRBV18 to TRBJ1-5; D is perhaps TRBD1 (5 bases). The CDR3 runs to 14 residues. V lost 4 bases and J lost 0, with 7 bases in between. Germline CDR1 and CDR2: KGHSH and LQKENI. The CDR3 here is CASSRTNSNQPQHF. CDR3 bases: TGTGCCAGCTCACGGACAAATAGCAATCAGCCCCAGCATTTT.

The rearrangement links TRBV5-1 to TRBJ2-2; D is perhaps TRBD1 (6 bases). The germline V and J ends were trimmed by 3 bases and 2 bases, with 8 bases remaining between them. Germline CDR1 SGHRS, CDR2 YFSETQ. The CDR3 consists of 14 residues. CDR3 coding DNA: TGCGCCAGCAGCTGGACAGATAACACCGGGGAGCTGTTTTTT. Encoded protein: CASSWTDNTGELFF.

This chain connects TRBV18 to TRBJ2-7, with unresolved D. The V gene lost 6 bases and the J gene lost 0 bases, with 9 bases spanning the gap. The CDR3 is 13 residues long. Per germline, CDR1 KGHSH and CDR2 LQKENI. The CDR3: CASSPTSSYEQYF. CDR3 bases: TGTGCCAGCTCCCCAACCTCCTCCTACGAGCAGTACTTC.